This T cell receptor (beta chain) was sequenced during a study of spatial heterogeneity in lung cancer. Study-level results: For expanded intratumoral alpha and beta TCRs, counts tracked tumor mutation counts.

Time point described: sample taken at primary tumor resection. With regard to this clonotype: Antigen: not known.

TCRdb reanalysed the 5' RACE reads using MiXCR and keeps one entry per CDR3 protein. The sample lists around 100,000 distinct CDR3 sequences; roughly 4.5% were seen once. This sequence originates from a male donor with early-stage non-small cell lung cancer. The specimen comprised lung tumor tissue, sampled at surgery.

CDR3 in amino acids: CSARPRTGIDNSPLHF. The CDR3 coding sequence is TGCAGTGCTAGACCAAGGACAGGGATCGATAATTCACCCCTCCACTTT. The rearrangement joins TRBV20-1 to TRBJ1-6; 8 bases fit TRBD1. This CDR3 is 16 amino acids long. The germline CDR1 and CDR2 sequences are DFQATT and SNEGSKA (reference sequence). V gave up 2 bases and J gave up 5 bases; unmatched junction bases: 8.